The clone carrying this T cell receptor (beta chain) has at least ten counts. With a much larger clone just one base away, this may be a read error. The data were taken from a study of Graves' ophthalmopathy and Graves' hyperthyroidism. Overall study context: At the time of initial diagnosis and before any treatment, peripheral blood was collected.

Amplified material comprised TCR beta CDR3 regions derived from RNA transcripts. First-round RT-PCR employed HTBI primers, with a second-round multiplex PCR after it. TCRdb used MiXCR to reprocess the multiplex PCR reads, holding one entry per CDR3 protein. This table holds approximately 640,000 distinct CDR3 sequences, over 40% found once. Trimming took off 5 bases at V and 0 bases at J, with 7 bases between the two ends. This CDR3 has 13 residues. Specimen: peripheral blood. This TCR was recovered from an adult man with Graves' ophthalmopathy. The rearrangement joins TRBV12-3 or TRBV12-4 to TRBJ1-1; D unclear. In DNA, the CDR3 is TGTGCCAGCAGTGAAAATATGAACACTGAAGCTTTCTTT. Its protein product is CASSENMNTEAFF.